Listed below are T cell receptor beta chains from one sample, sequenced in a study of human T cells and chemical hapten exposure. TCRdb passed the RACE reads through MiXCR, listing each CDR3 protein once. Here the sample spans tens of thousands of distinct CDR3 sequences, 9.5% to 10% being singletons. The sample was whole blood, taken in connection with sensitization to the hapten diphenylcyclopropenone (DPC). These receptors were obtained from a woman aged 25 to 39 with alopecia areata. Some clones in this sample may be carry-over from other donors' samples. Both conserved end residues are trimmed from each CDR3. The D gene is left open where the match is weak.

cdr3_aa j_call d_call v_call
ASSQADIISGANVLT TRBJ2-6 - TRBV3-1
ASSLRTVQETQY TRBJ2-5 - TRBV5-1
SAGDSRALPNSPLH TRBJ1-6 - TRBV20-1
ASSFGNEQY TRBJ2-7 - TRBV7-9
ASSSQVSTDTQY TRBJ2-3 - TRBV7-2
ASSQVGQGATEAF TRBJ1-1 TRBD1 TRBV4-2
ASSEYRDGSPLH TRBJ1-6 - TRBV2
ASSATSGSYNEQF TRBJ2-1 TRBD2 TRBV9
AISPPPGTGDYEQY TRBJ2-7 TRBD1 TRBV10-3
ASSLGGQTSTDTQY TRBJ2-3 - TRBV7-8
ATSSTGLYEQY TRBJ2-7 - TRBV24-1
ASTNGQFSEQY TRBJ2-7 - TRBV6-2/TRBV6-3
ASSQGDRTEAF TRBJ1-1 - TRBV3-1
ASTKDSVNEQY TRBJ2-7 - TRBV5-1
ASSDYDSYEQY TRBJ2-7 - TRBV25-1
ASNRGTEAF TRBJ1-1 TRBD1 TRBV6-5
ASSGMSSYNSPLH TRBJ1-6 - TRBV6-2/TRBV6-3
ASSYRRNTEAF TRBJ1-1 - TRBV27
ASSVGVSVTEAF TRBJ1-1 - TRBV12-3/TRBV12-4
ASSPAATKETQY TRBJ2-5 - TRBV7-2
ASGDRGGGETQY TRBJ2-5 TRBD1 TRBV6-1
ASSYTSGANVLT TRBJ2-6 - TRBV6-2/TRBV6-3
ASRTRLKDTQY TRBJ2-3 - TRBV28
ATSDPDTQETQY TRBJ2-5 - TRBV24-1
ASSDPENIQY TRBJ2-4 - TRBV2
ASSESSIPGSEAF TRBJ1-1 - TRBV6-1
ASSQGLGSRGDQPQH TRBJ1-5 - TRBV3-1
SVSGRRDTQY TRBJ2-3 - TRBV29-1
ASSQERRSTDTQY TRBJ2-3 - TRBV4-3
ASSSGPSYGYT TRBJ1-2 - TRBV2
ASSLVADQETQY TRBJ2-5 - TRBV7-2
AWTAGALEGYT TRBJ1-2 - TRBV30
ASSRGGAKNIQY TRBJ2-4 TRBD2 TRBV11-2
ASRPTSGGDGTDTQY TRBJ2-3 TRBD2 TRBV6-5
SVGVSNTEAF TRBJ1-1 - TRBV29-1
ASSLGGRGAQETQY TRBJ2-5 - TRBV11-2
ASRERGRSGTQY TRBJ2-3 TRBD2 TRBV19
SVSPGGYEQY TRBJ2-7 TRBD1 TRBV29-1
ASSRQGRADTGELF TRBJ2-2 - TRBV7-6
ASSVRGASEQF TRBJ2-1 - TRBV9
ASSYPGSGETEAF TRBJ1-1 - TRBV6-6
AIPVADTQY TRBJ2-3 - TRBV7-2
ASSLSSPPGRY TRBJ2-3 - TRBV5-1
ATSEVGAEAF TRBJ1-1 - TRBV15
ASSLGLDPSNTGELF TRBJ2-2 - TRBV5-1
SAALGRGQY TRBJ2-3 TRBD2 TRBV20-1
SATSGGPDTQY TRBJ2-3 TRBD2 TRBV20-1
ASSLSEAGQGDTEAF TRBJ1-1 TRBD1 TRBV7-6
SVEAGQGRY TRBJ2-7 - TRBV29-1
ASSLRRGPYTGELF TRBJ2-2 - TRBV7-2
ASSFPGLAGADTQY TRBJ2-3 TRBD2 TRBV13